The subject of this entry is one T cell receptor (beta chain). Its antigen is currently unknown. The sample comes from a study of cytomegalovirus exposure and HLA in healthy donors. Overall study results and limits: One variant, a missense change in DCLRE1C, was linked in a later analysis to TCR beta V- and J-gene trimming.

CDR1 is MDHEN, CDR2 SYDVKM, per germline. The CDR3 contains 14 residues. With 3 bases removed from V and 3 bases from J, the gap between germline ends came to 9 bases. Amplification used 60 Vbeta primers and 13 Jbeta primers. The assay was immunoSEQ multiplex PCR, and TCRdb's table has in-frame clones only and misses some. Its listing shows 100,000 to 150,000 clones. The sequence derives from a man in his forties or fifties in good health and CMV-seronegative. The source material was PBMCs. J is TRBJ1-5 and V is TRBV28; the D gene is possibly TRBD1 (6 bases). Here the CDR3 reads CASSLDRINQPQHF. The CDR3 DNA sequence: TGTGCCAGCAGTTTGGACAGAATCAATCAGCCCCAGCATTTT.